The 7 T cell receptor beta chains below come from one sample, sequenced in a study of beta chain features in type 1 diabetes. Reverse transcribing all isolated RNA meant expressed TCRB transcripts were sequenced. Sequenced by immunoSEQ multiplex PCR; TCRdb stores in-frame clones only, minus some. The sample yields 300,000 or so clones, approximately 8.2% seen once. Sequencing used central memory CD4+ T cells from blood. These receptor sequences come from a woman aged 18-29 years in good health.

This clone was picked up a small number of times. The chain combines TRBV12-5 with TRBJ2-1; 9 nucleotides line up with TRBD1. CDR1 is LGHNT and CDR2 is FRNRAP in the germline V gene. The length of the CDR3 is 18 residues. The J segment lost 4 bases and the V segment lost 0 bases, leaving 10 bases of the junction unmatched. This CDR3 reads CASGLVHSRDREYNEQFF. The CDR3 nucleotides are TGTGCTAGTGGTTTGGTTCATAGCCGGGACAGGGAATACAATGAGCAGTTCTTC.

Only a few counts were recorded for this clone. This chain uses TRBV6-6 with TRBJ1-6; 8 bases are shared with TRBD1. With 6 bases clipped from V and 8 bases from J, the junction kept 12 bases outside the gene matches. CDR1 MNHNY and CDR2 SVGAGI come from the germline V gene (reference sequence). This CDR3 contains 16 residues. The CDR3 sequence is CASSQPGSGGDSPLHF. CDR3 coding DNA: TGTGCCAGCAGCCAACCCGGTTCAGGGGGCGATTCACCCCTCCACTTT.

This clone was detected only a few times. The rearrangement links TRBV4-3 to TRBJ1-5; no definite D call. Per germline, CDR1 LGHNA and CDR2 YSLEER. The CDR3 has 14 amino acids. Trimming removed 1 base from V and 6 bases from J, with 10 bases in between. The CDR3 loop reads CASSQGYEGQPQHF. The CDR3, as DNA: TGCGCCAGCAGCCAAGGATACGAGGGTCAGCCCCAGCATTTT.

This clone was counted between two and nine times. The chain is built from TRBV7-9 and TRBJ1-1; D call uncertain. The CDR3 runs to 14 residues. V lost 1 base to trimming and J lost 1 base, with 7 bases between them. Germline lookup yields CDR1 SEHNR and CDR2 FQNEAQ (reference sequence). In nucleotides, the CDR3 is TGTGCCAGCAGCTTAGACGGCTGGAACACTGAAGCTTTCTTT. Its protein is CASSLDGWNTEAFF.

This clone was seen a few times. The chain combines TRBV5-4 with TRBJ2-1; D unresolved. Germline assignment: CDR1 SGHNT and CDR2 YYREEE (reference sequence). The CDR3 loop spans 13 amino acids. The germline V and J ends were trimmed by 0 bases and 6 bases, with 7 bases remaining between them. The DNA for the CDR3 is TGTGCCAGCAGCTTGGACCCGTCCAATGAGCAGTTCTTC. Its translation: CASSLDPSNEQFF. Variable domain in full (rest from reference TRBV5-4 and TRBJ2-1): ETGVTQSPTHLIKTRGQQVTLRCSSQSGHNTVSWYQQALGQGPQFIFQYYREEENGRGNFPPRFSGLQFPNYSSELNVNALELDDSALYLCASSLDPSNEQFFGPGTRLTVL.

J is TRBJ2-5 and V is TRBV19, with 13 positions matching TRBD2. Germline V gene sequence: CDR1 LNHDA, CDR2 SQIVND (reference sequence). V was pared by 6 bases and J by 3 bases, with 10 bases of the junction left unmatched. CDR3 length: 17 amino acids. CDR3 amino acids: CASSSTGLAGVEETQYF. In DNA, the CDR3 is TGTGCCAGTAGCTCAACCGGACTAGCGGGAGTAGAAGAGACCCAGTACTTC.

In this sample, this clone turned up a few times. CDR3 in DNA: TGCAGCGCCCTGGGATCTAATGAAAAACTGTTTTTT. Translating gives CSALGSNEKLFF. The chain uses TRBV29-1 and TRBJ1-4; D not resolved. This CDR3 contains 12 residues. V was shortened by 7 bases and J by 3 bases, with 9 bases between the two germline ends. Germline CDR1 reads SQVTM; CDR2 reads ANQGSEA.